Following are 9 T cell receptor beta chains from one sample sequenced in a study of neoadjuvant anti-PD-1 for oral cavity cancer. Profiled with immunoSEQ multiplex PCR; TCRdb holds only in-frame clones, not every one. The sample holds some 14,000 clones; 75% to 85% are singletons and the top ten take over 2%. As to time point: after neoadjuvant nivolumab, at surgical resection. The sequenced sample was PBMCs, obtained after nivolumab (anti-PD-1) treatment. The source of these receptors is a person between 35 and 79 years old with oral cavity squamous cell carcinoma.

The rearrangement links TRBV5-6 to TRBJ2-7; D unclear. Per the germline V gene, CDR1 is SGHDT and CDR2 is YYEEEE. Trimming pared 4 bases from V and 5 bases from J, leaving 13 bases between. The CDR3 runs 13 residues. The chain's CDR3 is CASSGLGPNEQYF. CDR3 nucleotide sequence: TGTGCCAGCAGCGGGCTTGGGCCCAACGAGCAGTACTTC. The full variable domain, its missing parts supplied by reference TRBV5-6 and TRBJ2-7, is DAGVTQSPTHLIKTRGQQVTLRCSPKSGHDTVSWYQQALGQGPQFIFQYYEEEERQRGNFPDRFSGHQFPNYSSELNVNALLLGDSALYLCASSGLGPNEQYFGPGTRLTVT.

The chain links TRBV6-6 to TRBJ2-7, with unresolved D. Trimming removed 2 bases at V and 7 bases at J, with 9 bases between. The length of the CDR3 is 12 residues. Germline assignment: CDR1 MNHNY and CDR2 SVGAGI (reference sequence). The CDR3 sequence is CASSYRPEEQYF. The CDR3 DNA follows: TGTGCCAGCAGTTACCGCCCCGAGGAGCAGTACTTC.

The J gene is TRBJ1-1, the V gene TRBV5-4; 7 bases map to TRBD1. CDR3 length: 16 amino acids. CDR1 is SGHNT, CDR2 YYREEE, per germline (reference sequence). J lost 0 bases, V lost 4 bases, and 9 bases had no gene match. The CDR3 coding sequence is TGTGCCAGCAGCCCCGGGACAGCCACCATGAACACTGAAGCTTTCTTT. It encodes CASSPGTATMNTEAFF.

The CDR3 nucleotides read TGTGCCAGCAGTGAATTTCTCGATCAGCCCCAGCATTTT. Translated: CASSEFLDQPQHF. The chain joins TRBV6-1 to TRBJ1-5; no firm D call. The germline gives CDR1 MNHNS, CDR2 SASEGT. V was trimmed by 2 bases and J by 5 bases, leaving 7 bases between them. This CDR3 is built from 13 residues.

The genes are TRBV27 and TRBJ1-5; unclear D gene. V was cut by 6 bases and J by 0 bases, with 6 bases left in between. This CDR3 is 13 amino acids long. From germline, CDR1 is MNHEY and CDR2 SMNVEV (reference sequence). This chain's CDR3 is CASRRNSNQPQHF. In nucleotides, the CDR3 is TGTGCCAGCAGACGGAATAGCAATCAGCCCCAGCATTTT.

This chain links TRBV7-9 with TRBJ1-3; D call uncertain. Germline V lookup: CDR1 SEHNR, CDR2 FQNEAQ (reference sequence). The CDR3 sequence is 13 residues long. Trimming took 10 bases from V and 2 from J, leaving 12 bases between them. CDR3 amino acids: CATPEGPGNTIYF. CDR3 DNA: TGTGCCACTCCCGAGGGCCCTGGAAACACCATATATTTT.

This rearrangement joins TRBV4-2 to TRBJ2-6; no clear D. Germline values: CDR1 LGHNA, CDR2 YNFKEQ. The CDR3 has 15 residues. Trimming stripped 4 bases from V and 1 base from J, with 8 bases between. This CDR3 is CASSPLSSGANVLTF. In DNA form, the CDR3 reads TGTGCCAGCAGCCCTCTATCGTCTGGGGCCAACGTCCTGACTTTC.

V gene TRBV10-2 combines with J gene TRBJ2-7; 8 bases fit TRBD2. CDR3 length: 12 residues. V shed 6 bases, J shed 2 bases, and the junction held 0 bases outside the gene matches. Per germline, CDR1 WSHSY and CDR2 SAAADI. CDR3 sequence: CASSGGAYEQYF. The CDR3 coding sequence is TGCGCCAGCAGCGGGGGGGCCTACGAGCAGTACTTC.

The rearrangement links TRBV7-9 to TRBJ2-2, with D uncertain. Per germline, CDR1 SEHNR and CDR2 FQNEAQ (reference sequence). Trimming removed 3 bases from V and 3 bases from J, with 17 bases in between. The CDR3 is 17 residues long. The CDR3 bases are TGTGCCAGCAGCTTGGTTTCGCTTAGTAGCTACACCGGGGAGCTGTTTTTT. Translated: CASSLVSLSSYTGELFF. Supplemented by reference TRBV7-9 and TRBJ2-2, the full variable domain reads DTGVSQNPRHKITKRGQNVTFRCDPISEHNRLYWYRQTLGQGPEFLTYFQNEAQLEKSRLLSDRFSAERPKGSFSTLEIQRTEQGDSAMYLCASSLVSLSSYTGELFFGEGSRLTVL.